This T cell receptor (beta chain) was obtained from a study of breast tumors, draining lymph nodes, adjacent tissues listed by TCRdb under 2016. The study in broad terms: Breast cancer patients provided tumor, adjacent nontumor tissue and axillary lymph nodes, and the study compared the TCR beta repertoires across these three sources. The study was designed to assess the relationships and possible T-cell exchange between tumor, surrounding tissue and draining lymph node repertoires in human breast cancer. Findings and caveats that apply to the study as a whole: Tumors showed preferential V and J gene usage, and their T-cell repertoire diversity fell below that of lymph nodes yet above that of nontumor tissue. The data were considered consistent with most tumor T cells being derived from the lymph node and subsequently expanding within tumor tissue. The similarity between tumor and nontumor tissue repertoires was significantly greater in luminal-like breast cancer than in basal-like breast cancer. Rather than being directly demonstrated, the conclusion that tumor T cells originate in lymph nodes was presented as consistent with a hypothesis.

Ends trimmed: V by 4 bases, J by 7 bases; bases unmatched to a gene: 11. The CDR3 runs 17 residues from the cysteine to the phenylalanine. Only CDR3 DNA remains: 51 bases, in frame from the first base. CDR1 and CDR2 (LNHDA, SQIVND) derive from the germline V gene (reference sequence). This clonotype was detected only once. Its antigen has not been determined. No base quality information exists; no much larger clone differs at one position. One read yields weak evidence. Sequencer: Illumina HiSeq 2000. TCR beta chain libraries were generated by multiplex PCR amplification. High-throughput sequencing was used to analyze the amplified TCR beta chain products. The public reads were run again by TCRdb, first through fastp at Q25 and then through MiXCR, and only productive beta chains were kept. Rows with one shared CDR3 protein collapse into an entry with the most common genes and DNA. This sample comprises approximately 21,000 distinct CDR3 sequences, roughly 41% of them detected only once. Roughly 25% of the sample is held by the ten biggest clonotypes.

The rearranged segments are TRBV19 and TRBJ2-1; TRBD2 aligns with 12 central bases. This receptor was obtained from a female donor with breast cancer. Some clones in this sample may be carry-over from other donors' samples. Sequenced material: breast tumor tissue. The encoded CDR3 is CASSTPQTSGSRNEQFF. The DNA sequence is given as TGTGCCAGTAGTACGCCCCAGACTAGCGGGAGCCGAAATGAGCAGTTCTTC.